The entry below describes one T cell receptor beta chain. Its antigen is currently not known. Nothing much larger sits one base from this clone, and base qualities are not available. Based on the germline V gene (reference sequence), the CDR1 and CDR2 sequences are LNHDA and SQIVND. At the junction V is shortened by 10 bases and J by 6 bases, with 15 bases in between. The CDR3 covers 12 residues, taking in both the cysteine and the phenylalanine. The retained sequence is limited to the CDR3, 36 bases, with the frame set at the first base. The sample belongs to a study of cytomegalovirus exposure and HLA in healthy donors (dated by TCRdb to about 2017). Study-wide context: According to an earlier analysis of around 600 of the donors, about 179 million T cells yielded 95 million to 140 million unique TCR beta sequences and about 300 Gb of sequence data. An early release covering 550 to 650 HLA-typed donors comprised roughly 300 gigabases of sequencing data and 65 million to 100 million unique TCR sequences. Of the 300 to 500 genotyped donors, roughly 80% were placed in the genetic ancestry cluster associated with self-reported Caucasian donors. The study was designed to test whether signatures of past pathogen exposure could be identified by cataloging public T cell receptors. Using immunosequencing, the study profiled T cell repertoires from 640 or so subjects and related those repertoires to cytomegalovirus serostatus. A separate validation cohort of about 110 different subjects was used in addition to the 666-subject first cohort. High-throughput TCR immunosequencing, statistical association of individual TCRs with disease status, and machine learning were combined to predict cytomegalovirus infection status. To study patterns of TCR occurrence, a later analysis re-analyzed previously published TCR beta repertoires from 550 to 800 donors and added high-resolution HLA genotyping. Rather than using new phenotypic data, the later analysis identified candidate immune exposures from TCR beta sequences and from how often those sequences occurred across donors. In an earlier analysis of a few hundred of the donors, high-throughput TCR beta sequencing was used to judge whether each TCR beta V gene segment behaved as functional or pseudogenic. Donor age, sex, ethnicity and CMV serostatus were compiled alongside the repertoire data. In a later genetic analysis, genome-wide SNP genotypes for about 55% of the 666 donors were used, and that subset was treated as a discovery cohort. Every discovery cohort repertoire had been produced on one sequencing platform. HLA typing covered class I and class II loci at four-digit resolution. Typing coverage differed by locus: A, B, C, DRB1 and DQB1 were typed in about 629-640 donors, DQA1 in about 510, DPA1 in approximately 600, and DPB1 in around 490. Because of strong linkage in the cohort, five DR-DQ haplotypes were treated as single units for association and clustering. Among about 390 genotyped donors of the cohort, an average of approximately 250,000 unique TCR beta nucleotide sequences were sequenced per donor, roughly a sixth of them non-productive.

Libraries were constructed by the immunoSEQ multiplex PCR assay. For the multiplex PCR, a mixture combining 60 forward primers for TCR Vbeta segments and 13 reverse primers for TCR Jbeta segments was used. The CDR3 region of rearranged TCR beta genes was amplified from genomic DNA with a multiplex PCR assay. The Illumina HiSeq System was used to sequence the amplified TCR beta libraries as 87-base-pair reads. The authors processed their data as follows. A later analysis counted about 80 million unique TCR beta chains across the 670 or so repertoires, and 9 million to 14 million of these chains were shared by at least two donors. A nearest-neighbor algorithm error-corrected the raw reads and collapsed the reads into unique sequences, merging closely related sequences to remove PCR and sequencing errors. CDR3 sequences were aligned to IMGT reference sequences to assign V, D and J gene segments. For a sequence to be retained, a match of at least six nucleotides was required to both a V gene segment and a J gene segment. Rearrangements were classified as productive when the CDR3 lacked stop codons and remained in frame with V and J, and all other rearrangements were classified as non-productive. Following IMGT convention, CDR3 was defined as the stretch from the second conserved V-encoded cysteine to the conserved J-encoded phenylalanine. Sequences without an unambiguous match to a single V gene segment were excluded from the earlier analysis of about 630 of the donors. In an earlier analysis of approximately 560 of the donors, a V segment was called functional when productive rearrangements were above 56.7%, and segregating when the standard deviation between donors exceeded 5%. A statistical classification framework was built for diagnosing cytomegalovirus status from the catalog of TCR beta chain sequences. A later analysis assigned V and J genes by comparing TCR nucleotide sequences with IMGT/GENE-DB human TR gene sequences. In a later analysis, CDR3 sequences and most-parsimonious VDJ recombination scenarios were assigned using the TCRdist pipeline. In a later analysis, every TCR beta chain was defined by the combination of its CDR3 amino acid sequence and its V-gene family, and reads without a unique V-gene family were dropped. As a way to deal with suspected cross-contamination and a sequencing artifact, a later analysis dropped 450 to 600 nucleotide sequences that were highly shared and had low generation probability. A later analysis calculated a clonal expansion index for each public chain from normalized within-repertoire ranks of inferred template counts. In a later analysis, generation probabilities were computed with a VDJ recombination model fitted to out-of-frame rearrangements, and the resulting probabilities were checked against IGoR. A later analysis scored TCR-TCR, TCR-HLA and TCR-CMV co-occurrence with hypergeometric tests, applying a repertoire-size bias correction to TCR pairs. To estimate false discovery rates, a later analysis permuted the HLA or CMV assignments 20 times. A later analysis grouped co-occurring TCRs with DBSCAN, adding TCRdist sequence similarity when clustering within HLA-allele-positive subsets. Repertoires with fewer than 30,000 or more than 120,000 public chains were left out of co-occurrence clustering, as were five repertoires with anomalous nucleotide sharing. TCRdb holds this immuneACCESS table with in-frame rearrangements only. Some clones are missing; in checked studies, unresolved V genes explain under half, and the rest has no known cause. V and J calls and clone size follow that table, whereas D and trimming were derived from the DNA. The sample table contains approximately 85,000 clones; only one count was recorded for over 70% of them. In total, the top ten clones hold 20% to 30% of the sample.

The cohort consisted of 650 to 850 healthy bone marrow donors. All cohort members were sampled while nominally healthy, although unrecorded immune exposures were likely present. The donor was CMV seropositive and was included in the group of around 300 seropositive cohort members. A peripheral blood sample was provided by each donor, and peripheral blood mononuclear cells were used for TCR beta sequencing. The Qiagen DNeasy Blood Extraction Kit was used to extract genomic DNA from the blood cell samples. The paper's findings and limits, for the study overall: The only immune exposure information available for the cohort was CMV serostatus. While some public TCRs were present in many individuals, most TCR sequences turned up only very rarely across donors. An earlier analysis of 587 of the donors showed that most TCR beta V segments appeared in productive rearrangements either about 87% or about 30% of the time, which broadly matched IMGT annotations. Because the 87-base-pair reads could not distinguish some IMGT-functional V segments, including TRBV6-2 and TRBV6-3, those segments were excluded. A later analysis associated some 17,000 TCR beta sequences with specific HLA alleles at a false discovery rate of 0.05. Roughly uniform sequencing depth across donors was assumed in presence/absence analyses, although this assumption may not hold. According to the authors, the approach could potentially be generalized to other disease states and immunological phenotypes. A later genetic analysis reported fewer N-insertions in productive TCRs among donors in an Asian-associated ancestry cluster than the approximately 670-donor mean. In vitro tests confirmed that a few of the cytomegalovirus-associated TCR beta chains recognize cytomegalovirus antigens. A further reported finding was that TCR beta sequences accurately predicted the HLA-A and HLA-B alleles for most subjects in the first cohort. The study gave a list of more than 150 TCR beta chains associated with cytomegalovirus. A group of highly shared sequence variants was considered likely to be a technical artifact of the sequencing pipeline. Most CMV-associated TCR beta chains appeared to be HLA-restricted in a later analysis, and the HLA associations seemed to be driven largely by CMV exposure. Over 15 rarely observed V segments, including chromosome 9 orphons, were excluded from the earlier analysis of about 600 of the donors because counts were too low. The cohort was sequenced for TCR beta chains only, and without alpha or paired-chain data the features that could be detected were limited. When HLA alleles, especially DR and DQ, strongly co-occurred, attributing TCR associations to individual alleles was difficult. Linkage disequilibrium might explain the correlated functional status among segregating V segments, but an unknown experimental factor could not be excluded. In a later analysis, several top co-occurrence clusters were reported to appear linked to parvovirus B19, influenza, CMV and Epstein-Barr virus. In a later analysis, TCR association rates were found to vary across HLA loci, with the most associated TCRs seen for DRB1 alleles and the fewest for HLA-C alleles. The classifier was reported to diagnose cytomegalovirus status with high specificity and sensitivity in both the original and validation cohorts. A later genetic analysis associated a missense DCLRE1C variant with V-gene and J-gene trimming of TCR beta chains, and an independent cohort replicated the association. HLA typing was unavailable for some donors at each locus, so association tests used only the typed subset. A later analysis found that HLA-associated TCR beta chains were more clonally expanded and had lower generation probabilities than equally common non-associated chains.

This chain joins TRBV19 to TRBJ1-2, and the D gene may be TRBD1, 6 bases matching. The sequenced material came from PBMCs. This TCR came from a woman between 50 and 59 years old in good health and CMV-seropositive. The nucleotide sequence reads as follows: TGTGCCACCTTACAGGGTGTCGATGGCTACACCTTC. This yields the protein CATLQGVDGYTF.